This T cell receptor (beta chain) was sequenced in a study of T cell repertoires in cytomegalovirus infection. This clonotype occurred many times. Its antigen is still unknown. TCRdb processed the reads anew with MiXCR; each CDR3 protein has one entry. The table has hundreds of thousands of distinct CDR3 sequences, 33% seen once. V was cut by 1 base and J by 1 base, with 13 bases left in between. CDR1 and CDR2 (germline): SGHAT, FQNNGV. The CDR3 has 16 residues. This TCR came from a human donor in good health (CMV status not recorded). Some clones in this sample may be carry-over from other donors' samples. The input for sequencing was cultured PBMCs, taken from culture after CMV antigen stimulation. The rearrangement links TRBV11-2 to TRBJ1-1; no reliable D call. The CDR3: CASSLGRPVRNTEAFF. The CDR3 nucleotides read TGTGCCAGCAGCTTAGGTCGGCCGGTTCGGAACACTGAAGCTTTCTTT.